This TCR beta chain comes out of a study of T-cell memory formation after mild COVID-19. Turning to the study itself: Largely, the TCR clusters proved donor specific.

Notes on this clonotype: Its target is not known.

Whole-study results and caveats: A second wave expanding day 15 to 37 was CD4+-biased; contracting clones were balanced. Mostly located in CM and EM were contracting CD4+ clones, with contracting CD8+ clones located in EMRA.

Amplification by 5'RACE using constant-segment primers produced TCR alpha and TCR beta cDNA libraries that carried sample barcodes and UMIs. TCRdb reprocessed the 5' RACE reads with MiXCR, giving one entry per CDR3 protein. The sample has a few hundred thousand distinct CDR3 sequences, roughly an eighth seen once. Material: PBMCs or a T cell subset sorted from them (not recorded which). The receptor's source is a man aged 18 to 29 who had mild COVID-19 (a few samples of this study predate the infection). Cell type and time point are not known.

In DNA form, the CDR3 reads TGTGCCAGCAGTCGTGTCGAGAGGACTGAAGCTTTCTTT. It codes for CASSRVERTEAFF. The chain uses TRBV12-3 or TRBV12-4 and TRBJ1-1; D is unclear. This CDR3 region has 13 residues. With 5 bases removed from V and 5 bases from J, the gap between germline ends came to 12 bases.